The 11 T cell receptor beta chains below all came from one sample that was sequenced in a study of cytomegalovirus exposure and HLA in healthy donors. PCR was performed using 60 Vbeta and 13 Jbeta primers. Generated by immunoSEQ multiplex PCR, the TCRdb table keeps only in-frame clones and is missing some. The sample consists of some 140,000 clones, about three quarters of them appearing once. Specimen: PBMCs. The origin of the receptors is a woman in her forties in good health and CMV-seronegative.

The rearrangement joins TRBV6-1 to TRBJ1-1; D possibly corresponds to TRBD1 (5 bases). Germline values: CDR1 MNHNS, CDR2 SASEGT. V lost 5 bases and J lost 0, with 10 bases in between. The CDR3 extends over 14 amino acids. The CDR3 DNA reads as TGTGCCAGCAGTCTCGCAGGGATGAACACTGAAGCTTTCTTT. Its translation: CASSLAGMNTEAFF.

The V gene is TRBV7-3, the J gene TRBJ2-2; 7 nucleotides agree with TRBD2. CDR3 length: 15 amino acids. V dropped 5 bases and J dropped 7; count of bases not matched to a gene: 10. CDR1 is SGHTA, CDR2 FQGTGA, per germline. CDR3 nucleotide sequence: TGTGCCAGCAGCCTGCATAGCGGGCGGGACGGGGAGCTGTTTTTT. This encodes CASSLHSGRDGELFF.

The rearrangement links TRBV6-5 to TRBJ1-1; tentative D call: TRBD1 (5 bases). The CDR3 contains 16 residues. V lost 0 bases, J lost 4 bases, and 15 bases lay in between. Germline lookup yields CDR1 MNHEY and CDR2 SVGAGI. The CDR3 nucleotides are TGTGCCAGCAGTTACTCGATTATCAGGGTAATCACTGAAGCTTTCTTT. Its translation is CASSYSIIRVITEAFF.

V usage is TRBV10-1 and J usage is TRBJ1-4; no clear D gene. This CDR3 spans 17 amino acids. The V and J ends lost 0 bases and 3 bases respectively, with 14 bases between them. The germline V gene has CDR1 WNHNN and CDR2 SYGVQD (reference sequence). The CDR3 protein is CASSESRTPGSNEKLFF. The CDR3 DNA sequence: TGCGCCAGCAGTGAGTCGAGAACTCCGGGGTCTAATGAAAAACTGTTTTTT.

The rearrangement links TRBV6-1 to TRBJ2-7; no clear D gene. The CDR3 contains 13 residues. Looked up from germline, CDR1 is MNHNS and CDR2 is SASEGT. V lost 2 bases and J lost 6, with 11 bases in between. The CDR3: CASSESWSGEQYF. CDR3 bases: TGTGCCAGCAGTGAATCATGGTCGGGCGAGCAGTACTTC.

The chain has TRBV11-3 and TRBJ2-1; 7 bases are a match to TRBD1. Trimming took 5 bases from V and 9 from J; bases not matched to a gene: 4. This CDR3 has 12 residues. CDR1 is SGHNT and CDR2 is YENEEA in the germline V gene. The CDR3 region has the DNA TGTGCCAGCAGCCTCAGGGGGTCTGAGCAGTTCTTC. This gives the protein CASSLRGSEQFF.

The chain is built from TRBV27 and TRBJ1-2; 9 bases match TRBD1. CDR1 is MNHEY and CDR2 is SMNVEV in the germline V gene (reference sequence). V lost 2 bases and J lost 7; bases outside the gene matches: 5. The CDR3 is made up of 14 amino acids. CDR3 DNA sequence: TGTGCCAGCAGTTTAAGGGACAGGGATGGTGGCTACACCTTC. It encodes CASSLRDRDGGYTF.

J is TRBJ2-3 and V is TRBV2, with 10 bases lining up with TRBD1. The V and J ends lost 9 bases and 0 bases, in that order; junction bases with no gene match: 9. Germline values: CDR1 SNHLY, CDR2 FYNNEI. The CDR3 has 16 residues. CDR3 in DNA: TGTGCCAGAAACGGACAGGGGGGGACTAGCACAGATACGCAGTATTTT. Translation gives CARNGQGGTSTDTQYF.

CDR3 in amino acids: CASSPGGEGDTQYF. CDR3 nucleotide sequence: TGCGCCAGCAGCCCGGGAGGAGAGGGAGATACGCAGTATTTT. The chain carries TRBV5-1 and TRBJ2-3, with 7 nucleotides matching TRBD2. CDR1 SGHRS and CDR2 YFSETQ come from the germline V gene. The CDR3 runs 14 residues. Trimming at V came to 4 bases and at J to 5 bases, leaving 7 bases not matched to a gene.

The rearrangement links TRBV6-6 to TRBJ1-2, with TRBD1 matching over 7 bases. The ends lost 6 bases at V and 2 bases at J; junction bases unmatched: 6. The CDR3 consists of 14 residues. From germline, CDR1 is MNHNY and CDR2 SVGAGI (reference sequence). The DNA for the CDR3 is TGTGCCAGCAGCCCCACAGGGGAGAACTATGGCTACACCTTC. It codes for CASSPTGENYGYTF.

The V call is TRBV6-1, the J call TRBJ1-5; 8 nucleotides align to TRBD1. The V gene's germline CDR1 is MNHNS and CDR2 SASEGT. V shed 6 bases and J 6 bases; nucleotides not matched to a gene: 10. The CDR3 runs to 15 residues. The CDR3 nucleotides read TGTGCCAGCAGGGCCGACAGGGGTCGGGCTCAGCCCCAGCATTTT. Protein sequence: CASRADRGRAQPQHF.